What follows are 30 T cell receptor beta chains derived from one specimen sequenced in a study of shared clonotypes between healthy human individuals. Clones were read by immunoSEQ multiplex PCR, and TCRdb kept only the in-frame ones, dropping some. This table has about 2 million clones, approximately 95% appearing once. Terminally differentiated effector memory CD45RA+ cells were excluded from the naive CD8 cells, which were CD45RO-negative and positively selected for CCR7. Sample: naive CD8+ T cells sorted from blood. These receptors all stem from a man aged 18 to 30 in good health.

A single count supports this clone. The chain joins TRBV27 to TRBJ2-3, with D possibly being TRBD1 or TRBD2 (5 bases each). Trimming cost V 5 bases and J 0 bases, with 15 bases left between them. The CDR3 length is 16 residues. CDR1 is MNHEY and CDR2 is SMNVEV in the germline V gene (reference sequence). CDR3 amino acids: CASSPLGTESTDTQYF. CDR3 DNA: TGTGCCAGCAGTCCGCTGGGGACGGAAAGCACAGATACGCAGTATTTT.

The V gene is TRBV19, the J gene TRBJ2-1; D is undetermined. Trimming took off 8 bases at V and 5 bases at J, with 16 bases between the two ends. This CDR3 has 14 residues. Germline-derived CDR1 and CDR2 are LNHDA and SQIVND (reference sequence). CDR3 protein: CASSFGQRNNEQFF. The CDR3 DNA is TGTGCCAGTTCCTTTGGGCAGCGAAACAATGAGCAGTTCTTC.

This clone appeared a few times. A much larger clone is a single base away; this may be a read error. The sample holds other DNA sequences that translate to the same CDR3. This chain connects TRBV19 to TRBJ2-7, with D perhaps matching TRBD1 or TRBD2 (5 bases each). V lost 3 bases to trimming and J lost 6 bases, with 6 bases between them. Germline CDR1 LNHDA, CDR2 SQIVND (reference sequence). The CDR3 spans 11 residues. CDR3 sequence reads: CASSIGGEQYF. CDR3 DNA: TGTGCCAGTAGTATTGGGGGCGAGCAGTACTTC.

This chain connects TRBV5-4 to TRBJ1-2, with 7 bases fitting TRBD1. V lost 4 bases, J lost 12 bases, and 9 bases stayed unmatched. Germline V gives CDR1 SGHNT, CDR2 YYREEE (reference sequence). The CDR3 loop spans 12 amino acids. The CDR3 protein is CASSLQTGANTF. CDR3 coding DNA: TGTGCCAGCAGCCTACAAACAGGGGCAAACACCTTC.

This clone was recorded a few times. This chain connects TRBV6-6 to TRBJ1-2; TRBD1 might be the D (6 bases). The CDR3 is made up of 13 amino acids. V gave up 5 bases and J gave up 3 bases, with 10 bases separating them. Per the germline V gene, CDR1 is MNHNY and CDR2 is SVGAGI (reference sequence). The CDR3 region is CASSPEGDYGYTF. The DNA of the CDR3 is TGTGCCAGCAGTCCGGAGGGGGACTATGGCTACACCTTC.

This sequence joins TRBV28 and TRBJ2-7, with TRBD1 matching 8 bases. Germline lookup yields CDR1 MDHEN and CDR2 SYDVKM. The CDR3 totals 14 residues. Germline trimming cut 8 bases from V and 2 bases from J; bases unmatched to any gene: 8. The chain's CDR3 is CASADPGQAYEQYF. CDR3 nucleotide sequence: TGTGCCAGCGCCGACCCGGGACAGGCCTACGAGCAGTACTTC. The full variable domain, in which reference TRBV28 and TRBJ2-7 provide the parts outside the CDR3, is DVKVTQSSRYLVKRTGEKVFLECVQDMDHENMFWYRQDPGLGLRLIYFSYDVKMKEKGDIPEGYSVSREKKERFSLILESASTNQTSMYLCASADPGQAYEQYFGPGTRLTVT.

This rearrangement joins TRBV13 to TRBJ2-5; tentative D call: TRBD2 (6 bases). CDR1 is PRHDT, CDR2 FYEKMQ, per germline (reference sequence). The CDR3 runs 15 residues. Trimming cost V 1 base and J 1 base, with 10 bases left between them. CDR3: CASSLAGLLQETQYF. The CDR3 DNA reads TGTGCCAGCAGCTTAGCGGGACTCCTCCAAGAGACCCAGTACTTC.

CDR3 residues: CASSTNRGGERNTGELFF. In nucleotides, the CDR3 is TGTGCCAGCAGCACGAACAGGGGGGGCGAAAGGAACACCGGGGAGCTGTTTTTT. The chain carries TRBV7-9 and TRBJ2-2, with a possible D match to TRBD1 (8 bases). This CDR3 has 18 residues. Germline V gives CDR1 SEHNR, CDR2 FQNEAQ (reference sequence). Trimming took off 5 bases at V and 1 base at J, with 20 bases between the two ends.

The chain is built from TRBV11-2 and TRBJ2-7; the match to TRBD1 covers 9 bases. The CDR3 has 17 amino acids. Germline V lookup: CDR1 SGHAT, CDR2 FQNNGV. V dropped 1 base and J dropped 0; count of bases not matched to a gene: 7. CDR3 bases: TGTGCCAGCAGCTTAGGCCCGGGACAGGGATTCTCCTACGAGCAGTACTTC. Its protein is CASSLGPGQGFSYEQYF.

The rearrangement links TRBV5-6 to TRBJ2-3; 9 nucleotides match TRBD1. The CDR3 consists of 15 residues. Looked up from germline, CDR1 is SGHDT and CDR2 is YYEEEE. V gave up 4 bases and J gave up 4 bases; unmatched junction bases: 7. Here the CDR3 DNA reads TGTGCCAGCAGCGCTCTGGGACAGGGATCAGATACGCAGTATTTT. Encoded protein: CASSALGQGSDTQYF.

This chain joins TRBV6-6 and TRBJ1-4; 7 bases are a match to TRBD1. Germline V gene lookup returns CDR1 MNHNY and CDR2 SVGAGI (reference sequence). The trim removed 0 bases at V and 6 bases at J, leaving 4 bases unmatched. This CDR3 comprises 15 residues. CDR3 sequence: CASSYSTGMDEKLFF. As DNA, the CDR3 is TGTGCCAGCAGTTACTCGACAGGGATGGATGAAAAACTGTTTTTT.

This sequence joins TRBV5-6 and TRBJ2-7; 8 bases match TRBD2. J was trimmed by 4 bases and V by 0 bases; bases with no gene match: 6. This CDR3 spans 15 amino acids. Germline CDR1 and CDR2: SGHDT and YYEEEE. The CDR3: CASSLGPSGSYEQYF. The CDR3 coding sequence is TGTGCCAGCAGCTTGGGTCCCAGCGGGAGTTACGAGCAGTACTTC.

This clone turned up a few times. The V and J genes are TRBV4-2 and TRBJ2-7; 7 bases are shared with TRBD2. The V and J ends lost 4 bases and 4 bases, in that order; junction bases with no gene match: 10. The germline gives CDR1 LGHNA, CDR2 YNFKEQ. The CDR3 is made up of 15 amino acids. CDR3 coding DNA: TGTGCCAGCAGCCCCTTGGGCGGGAGTGGGTACGAGCAGTACTTC. Its protein is CASSPLGGSGYEQYF.

The chain joins TRBV5-6 to TRBJ1-2, with a tentative D call TRBD1 (6 bases). The CDR3 extends over 14 amino acids. Looked up from germline, CDR1 is SGHDT and CDR2 is YYEEEE. V lost 3 bases and J 2 bases, leaving 11 bases between the germline ends. The CDR3 loop reads CASSSSTGNYGYTF. CDR3 coding DNA: TGTGCCAGCAGCTCGTCCACAGGGAACTATGGCTACACCTTC. The entire variable domain, with the rest obtained from reference TRBV5-6 and TRBJ1-2, is as follows: DAGVTQSPTHLIKTRGQQVTLRCSPKSGHDTVSWYQQALGQGPQFIFQYYEEEERQRGNFPDRFSGHQFPNYSSELNVNALLLGDSALYLCASSSSTGNYGYTFGSGTRLTVV.

The chain links TRBV30 to TRBJ1-1; 8 bases agree with TRBD1. Trimming cost V 1 base and J 8 bases; bases outside gene matches: 6. The CDR3 spans 13 residues. Germline V gene sequence: CDR1 GTSNPN, CDR2 SVGIG (reference sequence). The CDR3 DNA follows: TGTGCCTGGAGTGCCGGGACAGGAGGCGAAGCTTTCTTT. The encoded protein is CAWSAGTGGEAFF.

J is TRBJ2-2 and V is TRBV4-3; D remains unclear. Trimming took 0 bases from V and 0 from J, leaving 11 bases between them. The CDR3 extends over 17 amino acids. CDR1 and CDR2 (germline): LGHNA, YSLEER. CDR3 nucleotides: TGCGCCAGCAGCCAAGACCCCTGGGGTACGAACACCGGGGAGCTGTTTTTT. Its protein is CASSQDPWGTNTGELFF.

This clone has only one observation. The chain uses TRBV28 and TRBJ2-1; D unclear. Germline V gives CDR1 MDHEN, CDR2 SYDVKM. The length of the CDR3 is 12 residues. V dropped 5 bases and J dropped 8 bases, with 10 bases sitting between them. CDR3 region: CASSISGYEQFF. Written as DNA, the CDR3 is TGTGCCAGCAGTATTTCAGGATATGAGCAGTTCTTC.

The J gene is TRBJ1-5, the V gene TRBV30, with D unclear. This CDR3 contains 11 residues. Per the germline V gene, CDR1 is GTSNPN and CDR2 is SVGIG (reference sequence). V lost 5 bases, J lost 5 bases, and 7 bases lay in between. CDR3 region: CAWRSDQPQHF. In nucleotides, the CDR3 is TGTGCCTGGCGCAGTGATCAGCCCCAGCATTTT.

The chain uses TRBV7-6 and TRBJ2-5, with 9 bases matching TRBD1. This CDR3 is 17 amino acids long. Germline-derived CDR1 and CDR2 are SGHVS and FNYEAQ. The V and J ends lost 1 base and 5 bases, in that order; junction bases with no gene match: 11. CDR3 sequence: CASSLDSEQGAWETQYF. DNA for the CDR3: TGTGCCAGCAGCTTAGACTCGGAACAGGGGGCATGGGAGACCCAGTACTTC.

CDR3 region: CASSEGRQPQHF. The DNA for the CDR3 is TGTGCCAGCAGTGAAGGAAGGCAGCCCCAGCATTTT. J is TRBJ1-5 and V is TRBV6-1, with D uncertain. Germline V lookup: CDR1 MNHNS, CDR2 SASEGT. The length of the CDR3 is 12 residues. V lost 1 base, J lost 7 bases, and 5 bases lay in between.

The V call is TRBV6-5, the J call TRBJ2-7, with D hard to call. Between the trimmed V and J ends, which lost 0 bases and 5 bases, there was a span of 8 bases. The length of the CDR3 is 13 residues. The germline V gene encodes CDR1 MNHEY and CDR2 SVGAGI. The chain's CDR3 is CASSYSIRDEQYF. The CDR3 DNA follows: TGTGCCAGCAGTTACTCGATTCGGGACGAGCAGTACTTC.

This chain connects TRBV7-9 to TRBJ2-1, with TRBD1 as a possible D gene (6 bases). CDR3 length: 15 residues. The germline V and J ends were trimmed by 5 bases and 3 bases, with 14 bases remaining between them. The germline CDR1 and CDR2 sequences are SEHNR and FQNEAQ (reference sequence). Written as DNA, the CDR3 is TGTGCCAGCAGCATAACAGGGATCGGCTACAATGAGCAGTTCTTC. Amino acid sequence: CASSITGIGYNEQFF.

A single count supports this clone. The V gene is TRBV9, the J gene TRBJ2-5; TRBD1 is a possible D gene (5 bases). The CDR3 runs 16 residues. V lost 0 bases and J lost 0, with 12 bases in between. From germline, CDR1 is SGDLS and CDR2 YYNGEE. The CDR3 is CASSVGSQGYQETQYF. The CDR3 region has the DNA TGTGCCAGCAGCGTAGGATCGCAGGGCTACCAAGAGACCCAGTACTTC.

The chain has TRBV29-1 and TRBJ2-7, with D tentatively TRBD2 (6 bases). V shed 7 bases and J shed 5 bases, with 12 bases lying between them. The CDR3 is 11 residues long. The germline CDR1 and CDR2 sequences are SQVTM and ANQGSEA. CDR3 sequence: CSAEGIDEQYF. The CDR3 DNA reads as TGCAGCGCGGAGGGGATCGACGAGCAGTACTTC.

As concerns this clone: One end of the junction is discordant with germline, which a read error may explain. The genes are TRBV27 and TRBJ2-1, with D possibly matching TRBD2 (6 bases). The CDR3 runs 16 residues. The germline gives CDR1 MNHEY, CDR2 SMNVEV (reference sequence). The CDR3 DNA sequence: TGTGCCAGCAGTTTATTAACCGGAGTTACGGGACTGACCAAGGTCTTC. Translating it yields CASSLLTGVTGLTKVF.

Note on this clone: Distinct nucleotide sequences in the sample also encode this CDR3. The chain recombines TRBV7-9 with TRBJ1-6; D gene unclear. This CDR3 is built from 14 residues. V gave up 5 bases and J gave up 9 bases, with 14 bases separating them. The germline V gene has CDR1 SEHNR and CDR2 FQNEAQ (reference sequence). The CDR3 here is CASSPPGSGSPLHF. CDR3 in DNA: TGTGCCAGCAGCCCCCCTGGGAGTGGTTCACCCCTCCACTTT.

A remark on this clone: The sample contains more than one DNA sequence encoding this CDR3. The chain recombines TRBV9 with TRBJ2-3; 11 positions match TRBD2. This CDR3 is built from 16 residues. From germline, CDR1 is SGDLS and CDR2 YYNGEE. V lost 4 bases and J lost 2; bases outside the gene matches: 6. CDR3 DNA sequence: TGTGCCAGCAGCCCCGGGACTAGCGGCTCCACAGATACGCAGTATTTT. Translating gives CASSPGTSGSTDTQYF.

CDR3 region: CASSFPGPHEQYF. CDR3 nucleotide sequence: TGTGCCAGCAGCTTCCCGGGACCCCACGAGCAGTACTTC. The chain carries TRBV5-8 and TRBJ2-7; D tentatively fits TRBD1 or TRBD2 (5 bases each). CDR1 is SGHTS, CDR2 YDEGEE, per germline. Between the trimmed V and J ends, which lost 2 bases and 5 bases, there was a span of 11 bases. CDR3 length: 13 residues.

This chain links TRBV6-1 with TRBJ2-4, with 8 bases lining up with TRBD2. Germline-derived CDR1 and CDR2 are MNHNS and SASEGT. The CDR3 extends over 13 amino acids. V trimming: 5 bases; J trimming: 9 bases; junction bases outside the gene matches: 6. The CDR3 sequence: CASSPDGGGIQYF. CDR3 DNA sequence: TGTGCCAGCAGTCCGGACGGGGGGGGCATTCAGTACTTC.

The rearrangement uses TRBV28 and TRBJ2-7; possible D gene TRBD1, 6 bases. The CDR3 loop spans 12 amino acids. Germline-derived CDR1 and CDR2 are MDHEN and SYDVKM. With 8 bases removed from V and 7 bases from J, the gap between germline ends came to 15 bases. CDR3 sequence reads: CASSEGEGEQYF. The CDR3 region has the DNA TGTGCCAGCTCCGAGGGGGAAGGGGAGCAGTACTTC.